These 18 T cell receptor beta chains share one sample of origin, sequenced in a study of radiotherapy plus CTLA-4 blockade in lung cancer. TCRdb keeps only in-frame clones here, not all; method: immunoSEQ multiplex PCR. The sample contains tens of thousands of clones, roughly 80% of which appear only once. Sample: peripheral blood, taken from a patient treated with radiotherapy plus ipilimumab. These receptors were obtained from a human donor with non-small cell lung cancer that progressed on radiotherapy plus ipilimumab.

This clone was observed a few times. DNA for the CDR3: TGTGCCAGCAGTGAAGTGCAGTCGGCCGGGGAGCTGTTTTTT. It codes for CASSEVQSAGELFF. The chain carries TRBV2 and TRBJ2-2, with D unclear. V lost 1 base to trimming and J lost 6 bases, with 9 bases between them. Germline V gives CDR1 SNHLY, CDR2 FYNNEI. The CDR3 sequence is 14 residues long.

The genes are TRBV11-3 and TRBJ1-1; D call uncertain. Trimming cost V 5 bases and J 0 bases, with 7 bases left between them. The CDR3 length is 13 residues. Per the germline V gene, CDR1 is SGHNT and CDR2 is YENEEA. CDR3 amino acids: CASSRQVNTEAFF. The CDR3 nucleotides are TGTGCCAGCAGCCGACAAGTGAACACTGAAGCTTTCTTT.

DNA for the CDR3: TGTGCCAGCAGTTTAATGGTTCTCTGGGGGGCTGGAAACACCATATATTTT. This translates into CASSLMVLWGAGNTIYF. V and J are TRBV28 and TRBJ1-3, with a weak D call TRBD1 (5 bases). Looked up from germline, CDR1 is MDHEN and CDR2 is SYDVKM. The CDR3 is 17 amino acids. Trimming took 2 bases from V and 2 from J, leaving 16 bases between them.

V and J are TRBV18 and TRBJ1-2, with 9 bases identical to TRBD1. This CDR3 is built from 15 residues. After removal of 1 base from V and 2 bases from J, the junction contained 2 bases not matched to a gene. Germline V CDR1 and CDR2: KGHSH, LQKENI. CDR3 sequence: CASSPRTGGNYGYTF. The DNA of the CDR3 is TGTGCCAGCTCACCACGAACAGGGGGCAACTATGGCTACACCTTC.

This chain uses TRBV4-2 with TRBJ2-7; 8 bases align to TRBD2. V gave up 0 bases and J gave up 1 base; unmatched junction bases: 8. CDR1 is LGHNA and CDR2 is YNFKEQ in the germline V gene. CDR3 length: 17 residues. The CDR3 spells CASSQDGVAGGSYEQYF. DNA of the CDR3: TGTGCCAGCAGCCAAGATGGGGTCGCGGGAGGTTCCTACGAGCAGTACTTC.

The chain joins TRBV7-9 to TRBJ2-1; no definite D call. Germline V gives CDR1 SEHNR, CDR2 FQNEAQ (reference sequence). Deletions cut 3 bases from V and 2 bases from J, with 8 bases between. CDR3 length: 14 residues. The CDR3 loop reads CASSLDGTYNEQFF. The CDR3, as DNA: TGTGCCAGCAGCTTGGACGGAACCTACAATGAGCAGTTCTTC.

This chain links TRBV20-1 with TRBJ2-1; no firm D call. Trimming stripped 3 bases from V and 5 bases from J, with 5 bases between. Germline lookup yields CDR1 DFQATT and CDR2 SNEGSKA (reference sequence). The CDR3 is made up of 11 amino acids. The CDR3 loop reads CSASTNNEQFF. DNA of the CDR3: TGCAGTGCTAGTACTAACAATGAGCAGTTCTTC.

This clone appeared once. This rearrangement joins TRBV6-1 to TRBJ2-3; 12 positions agree with TRBD2. The CDR3 is 15 residues long. From germline, CDR1 is MNHNS and CDR2 SASEGT. Trimming removed 6 bases from V and 4 bases from J; junction bases left unmatched: 5. The CDR3, as DNA: TGTGCCAGCAGCCCTCTAGCGGGAGGGGCAGATACGCAGTATTTT. Encoded protein: CASSPLAGGADTQYF.

This chain connects TRBV4-1 to TRBJ2-7, with D possibly TRBD2 on 5 matching bases. Germline V CDR1 and CDR2: MGHRA, YSYEKL. The CDR3 has 15 amino acids. V was shortened by 5 bases and J by 5 bases, with 19 bases between the two germline ends. CDR3 sequence reads: CASSNLASKVDEQYF. DNA of the CDR3: TGCGCCAGCAGCAACTTAGCGTCTAAAGTGGACGAGCAGTACTTC.

The J gene is TRBJ2-3, the V gene TRBV5-1; TRBD2 is a possible D gene (5 bases). Looked up from germline, CDR1 is SGHRS and CDR2 is YFSETQ. The V end was cut by 3 bases, the J end by 2 bases, with 13 bases between. The CDR3 covers 15 residues. CDR3 nucleotides: TGCGCCAGCAGCTCAAGGACTGGATTCACAGATACGCAGTATTTT. This codes for CASSSRTGFTDTQYF. The full variable domain, its missing parts supplied by reference TRBV5-1 and TRBJ2-3, is KAGVTQTPRYLIKTRGQQVTLSCSPISGHRSVSWYQQTPGQGLQFLFEYFSETQRNKGNFPGRFSGRQFSNSRSEMNVSTLELGDSALYLCASSSRTGFTDTQYFGPGTRLTVL.

This clone came up once. The rearrangement links TRBV27 to TRBJ2-3, with D possibly being TRBD1 or TRBD2 (5 bases each). V dropped 1 base and J dropped 3 bases, with 11 bases sitting between them. CDR3 size: 15 residues. Per germline, CDR1 MNHEY and CDR2 SMNVEV (reference sequence). The CDR3 nucleotides are TGTGCCAGCAGTTTATTTCTTGGGGGAACAGATACGCAGTATTTT. Amino acid sequence: CASSLFLGGTDTQYF.

This clone was detected a few times. This sequence joins TRBV5-4 and TRBJ1-4, with D perhaps matching TRBD1 (5 bases). V dropped 4 bases and J dropped 8 bases, with 18 bases sitting between them. The CDR3 has 15 amino acids. Germline V CDR1 and CDR2: SGHNT, YYREEE (reference sequence). The CDR3 reads CASSPKGSRSEKLFF. The CDR3 DNA follows: TGTGCCAGCAGCCCCAAGGGGAGTCGAAGCGAAAAACTGTTTTTT.

This clone was detected a few times. The chain links TRBV28 to TRBJ1-1, with D tentatively TRBD1 (5 bases). Trimming pared 6 bases from V and 3 bases from J, leaving 11 bases between. Germline assignment: CDR1 MDHEN and CDR2 SYDVKM. The CDR3 length is 13 residues. CDR3 nucleotides: TGTGCCAGCAGGCCACGGGGGGACACTGAAGCTTTCTTT. As protein: CASRPRGDTEAFF.

The chain uses TRBV7-6 and TRBJ1-1, with no clear D. V lost 8 bases and J 2 bases, leaving 9 bases between the germline ends. Germline CDR1 and CDR2: SGHVS and FNYEAQ. This CDR3 spans 12 amino acids. CDR3 in amino acids: CASSPINTEAFF. CDR3 DNA: TGTGCCAGCTCGCCGATCAACACTGAAGCTTTCTTT.

V and J are TRBV28 and TRBJ1-2, with 9 bases lining up with TRBD1. Trimming took 3 bases from V and 8 from J; bases not matched to a gene: 4. The germline V gene encodes CDR1 MDHEN and CDR2 SYDVKM. This CDR3 region has 13 residues. CDR3 loop: CASSFTGGGGYTF. For the CDR3, the DNA is TGTGCCAGCAGTTTCACAGGGGGCGGCGGCTACACCTTC.

The CDR3 sequence: CASKSSRFSASNQPQHF. CDR3 coding DNA: TGTGCCAGTAAGAGTAGCCGGTTCTCCGCTAGCAATCAGCCCCAGCATTTT. The chain employs TRBV19 and TRBJ1-5; D uncertain. CDR1 and CDR2 from the germline V gene are LNHDA and SQIVND (reference sequence). V was shortened by 7 bases and J by 0 bases, with 19 bases between the two germline ends. The CDR3 is 17 amino acids. Drawing the rest from reference TRBV19 and TRBJ1-5, the complete variable domain is DGGITQSPKYLFRKEGQNVTLSCEQNLNHDAMYWYRQDPGQGLRLIYYSQIVNDFQKGDIAEGYSVSREKKESFPLTVTSAQKNPTAFYLCASKSSRFSASNQPQHFGDGTRLSIL.

J is TRBJ2-1 and V is TRBV9; perhaps TRBD2 as D (6 bases). The germline V gene has CDR1 SGDLS and CDR2 YYNGEE. This CDR3 region has 16 residues. Trimming took 4 bases from V and 0 from J, leaving 14 bases between them. CDR3 sequence reads: CASSLSYGSSYNEQFF. CDR3 in DNA: TGTGCCAGCAGCCTCTCCTACGGGAGCTCCTACAATGAGCAGTTCTTC.

By sample fraction, this clone is medium-sized. CDR3 DNA sequence: TGTGCCAGCTCACCTTCTGGCGGTCCCACCGGGGAGCTGTTTTTT. It specifies CASSPSGGPTGELFF. V and J are TRBV18 and TRBJ2-2; D uncertain. The V end was cut by 3 bases, the J end by 4 bases, with 12 bases between. Looked up from germline, CDR1 is KGHSH and CDR2 is LQKENI. This CDR3 spans 15 amino acids.